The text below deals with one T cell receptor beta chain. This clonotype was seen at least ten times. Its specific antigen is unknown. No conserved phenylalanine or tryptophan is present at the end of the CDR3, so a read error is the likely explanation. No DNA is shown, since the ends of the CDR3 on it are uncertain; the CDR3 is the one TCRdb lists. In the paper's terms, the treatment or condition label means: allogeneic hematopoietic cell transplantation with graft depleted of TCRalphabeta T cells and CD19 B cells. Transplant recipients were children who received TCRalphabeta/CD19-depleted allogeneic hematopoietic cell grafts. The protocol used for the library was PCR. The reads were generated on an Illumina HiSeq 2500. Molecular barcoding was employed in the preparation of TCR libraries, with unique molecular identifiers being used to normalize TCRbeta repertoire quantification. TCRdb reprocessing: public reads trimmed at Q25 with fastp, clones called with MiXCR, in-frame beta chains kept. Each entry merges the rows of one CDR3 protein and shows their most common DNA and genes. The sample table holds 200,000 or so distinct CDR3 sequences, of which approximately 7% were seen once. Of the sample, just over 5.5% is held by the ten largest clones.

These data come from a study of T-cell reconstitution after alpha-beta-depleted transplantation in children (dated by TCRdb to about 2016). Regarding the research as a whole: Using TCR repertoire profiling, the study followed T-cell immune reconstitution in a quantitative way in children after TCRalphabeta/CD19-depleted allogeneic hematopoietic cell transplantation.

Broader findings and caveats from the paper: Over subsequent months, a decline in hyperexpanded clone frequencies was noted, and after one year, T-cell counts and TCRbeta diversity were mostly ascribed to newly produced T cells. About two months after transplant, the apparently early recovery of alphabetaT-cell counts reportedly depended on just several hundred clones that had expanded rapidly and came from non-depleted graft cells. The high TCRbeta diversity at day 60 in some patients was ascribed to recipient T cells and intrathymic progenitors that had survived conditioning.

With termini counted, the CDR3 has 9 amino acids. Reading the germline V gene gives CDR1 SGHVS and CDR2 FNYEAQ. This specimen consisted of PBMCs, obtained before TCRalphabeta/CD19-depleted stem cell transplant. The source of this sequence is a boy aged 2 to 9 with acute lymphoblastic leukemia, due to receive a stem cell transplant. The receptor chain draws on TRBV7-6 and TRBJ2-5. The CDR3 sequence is CASSFLPLV.